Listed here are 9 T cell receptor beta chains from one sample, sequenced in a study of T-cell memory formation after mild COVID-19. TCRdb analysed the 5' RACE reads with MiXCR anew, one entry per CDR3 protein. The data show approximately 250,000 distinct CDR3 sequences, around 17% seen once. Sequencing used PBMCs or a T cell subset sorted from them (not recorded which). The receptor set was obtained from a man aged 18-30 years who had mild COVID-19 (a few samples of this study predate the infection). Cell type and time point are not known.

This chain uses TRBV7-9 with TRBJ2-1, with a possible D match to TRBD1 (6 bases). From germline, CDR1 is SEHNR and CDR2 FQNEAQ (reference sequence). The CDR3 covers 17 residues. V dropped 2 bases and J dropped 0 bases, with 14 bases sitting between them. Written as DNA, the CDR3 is TGTGCCAGCAGCTTATGGCGGACAGAGAGCTCCTACAATGAGCAGTTCTTC. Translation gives CASSLWRTESSYNEQFF.

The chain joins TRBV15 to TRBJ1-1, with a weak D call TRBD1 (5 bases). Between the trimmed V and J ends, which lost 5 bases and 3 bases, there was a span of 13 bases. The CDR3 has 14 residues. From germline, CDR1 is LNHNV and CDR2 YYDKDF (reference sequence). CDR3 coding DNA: TGTGCCACCAGCCGGTCCGGGGGGGACACTGAAGCTTTCTTT. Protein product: CATSRSGGDTEAFF.

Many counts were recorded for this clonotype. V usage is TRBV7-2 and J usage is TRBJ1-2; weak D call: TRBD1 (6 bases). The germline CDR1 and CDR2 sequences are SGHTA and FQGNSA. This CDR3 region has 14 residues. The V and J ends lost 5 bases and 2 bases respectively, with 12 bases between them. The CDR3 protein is CASSRNQGNYGYTF. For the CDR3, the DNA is TGTGCCAGCAGCAGAAACCAGGGGAACTATGGCTACACCTTC.

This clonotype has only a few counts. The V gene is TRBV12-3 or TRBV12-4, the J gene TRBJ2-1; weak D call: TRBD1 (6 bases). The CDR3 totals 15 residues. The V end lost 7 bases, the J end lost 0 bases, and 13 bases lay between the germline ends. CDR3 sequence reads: CASISPDSSYNEQFF. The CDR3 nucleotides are TGTGCCAGCATATCACCGGACAGCTCCTACAATGAGCAGTTCTTC.

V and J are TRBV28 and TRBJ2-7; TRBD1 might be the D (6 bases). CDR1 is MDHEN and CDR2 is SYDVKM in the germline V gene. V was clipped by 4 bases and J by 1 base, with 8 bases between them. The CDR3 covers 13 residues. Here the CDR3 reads CASSSGQSYEQYV. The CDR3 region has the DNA TGTGCCAGCAGTTCCGGACAGTCCTACGAGCAGTACGTC.

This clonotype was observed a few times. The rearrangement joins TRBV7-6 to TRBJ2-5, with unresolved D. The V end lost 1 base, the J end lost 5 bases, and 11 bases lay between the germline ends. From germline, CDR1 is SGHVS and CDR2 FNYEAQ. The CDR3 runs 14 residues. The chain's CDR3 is CASSLGSWAETQYF. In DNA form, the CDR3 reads TGTGCCAGCAGCTTAGGTAGCTGGGCGGAGACCCAGTACTTC. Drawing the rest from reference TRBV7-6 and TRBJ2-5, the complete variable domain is GAGVSQSPRYKVTKRGQDVALRCDPISGHVSLYWYRQALGQGPEFLTYFNYEAQQDKSGLPNDRFSAERPEGSISTLTIQRTEQRDSAMYRCASSLGSWAETQYFGPGTRLLVL.

The CDR3 sequence: CASSFQRGAPTDTQYF. The CDR3 DNA follows: TGTGCCAGCAGCTTTCAGCGGGGGGCCCCCACAGATACGCAGTATTTT. The chain uses TRBV9 and TRBJ2-3; the match to TRBD2 covers 9 bases. Germline CDR1 reads SGDLS; CDR2 reads YYNGEE. Trimming took 4 bases from V and 2 from J; bases not matched to a gene: 8. The CDR3 covers 16 residues.

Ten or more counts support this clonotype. CDR3 nucleotides: TGTGCCAGCAGCTCCCGCGGGCGGGGGGCGCACAATGAGCAGTTCTTC. It yields the protein CASSSRGRGAHNEQFF. V gene TRBV7-3 combines with J gene TRBJ2-1; TRBD2 aligns across 8 bases. The CDR3 is 16 residues long. V trimming: 4 bases; J trimming: 5 bases; junction bases outside the gene matches: 10. Germline assignment: CDR1 SGHTA and CDR2 FQGTGA.

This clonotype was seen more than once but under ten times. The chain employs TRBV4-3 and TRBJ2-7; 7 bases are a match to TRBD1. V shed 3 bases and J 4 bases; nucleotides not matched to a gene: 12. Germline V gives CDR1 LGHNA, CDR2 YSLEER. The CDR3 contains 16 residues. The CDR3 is CASSQEPTGTVYEQYF. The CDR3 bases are TGCGCCAGCAGCCAGGAACCGACCGGGACAGTATACGAGCAGTACTTC.